Listed below are T cell receptor beta chains from one sample, sequenced in a study of cytomegalovirus exposure and HLA in healthy donors. Only in-frame clones appear in the TCRdb table, and some are missing; sequencing was by immunoSEQ multiplex PCR. Here the sample spans 100,000 to 150,000 clones, about 73% being singletons. The sequenced sample consisted of PBMCs. The receptors here all came from a woman in her 40s in good health and CMV-seronegative. Both conserved end residues are part of each CDR3. The order of the fields is J gene, V gene, D gene, clone size, CDR3 DNA, CDR3 protein. A D gene is named only where the DNA matches it firmly. For some rows the clone size is stated as once, few or many, or as a class when expanded; others skip it.

TRBJ1-5 | TRBV7-2 | . | . | TGTGCCAGCAGCTTAACAGTAGATCAGCCCCAGCATTTT | CASSLTVDQPQHF
TRBJ2-5 | TRBV28 | TRBD2 | . | TGTGCCAGCAGCTATAGCGGGAGGGGTCAAGAGACCCAGTACTTC | CASSYSGRGQETQYF
TRBJ2-7 | TRBV13 | . | . | TGTGCCAGCAGCTTCCCAGAAACCTACGAGCAGTACTTC | CASSFPETYEQYF
TRBJ1-1 | TRBV28 | TRBD1 | . | TGTGCCAGCAAGGGGGCGGACTCGGGGAACACTGAAGCTTTCTTT | CASKGADSGNTEAFF
TRBJ2-5 | TRBV5-1 | TRBD2 | . | TGCGCCAGCAGCGGACTAGAAGAGACCCAGTACTTC | CASSGLEETQYF
TRBJ1-1 | TRBV5-1 | . | . | TGCGCCAGCAGGTTGGGGACAGAAGCTTTCTTT | CASRLGTEAFF
TRBJ2-2 | TRBV19 | . | . | TGTGCCAGTAGGTTCGGAGCGAACACCGGGGAGCTGTTTTTT | CASRFGANTGELFF
TRBJ1-1 | TRBV21-1 | . | once | TGTGCCAGCATCGCGACAGGGTGGAACACTGAAGCTTTCTTT | CASIATGWNTEAFF
TRBJ1-1 | TRBV5-1 | . | . | TGTGCCAGCAGCTTGAAGCAGGGTTATACTGAAGCTTTCTTT | CASSLKQGYTEAFF
TRBJ1-1 | TRBV7-2 | TRBD1 | once | TGTGCCAGCAGCATAAACAGAGGACAGGCTATGGCTGAAGCTTTCTTT | CASSINRGQAMAEAFF
TRBJ2-3 | TRBV2 | . | . | TGTGCCAGCAAGAGAGGGCGATCCACAGATACGCAGTATTTT | CASKRGRSTDTQYF
TRBJ2-5 | TRBV5-1 | TRBD2 | few | TGCGCCAGCAGCATTCAGGGAGGGGACGTAGAGACCCAGTACTTC | CASSIQGGDVETQYF
TRBJ1-2 | TRBV10-3 | TRBD1 | . | TGTGCCATCAGTGAGACGACGACAGGGGGGGATTATGGCTACACCTTC | CAISETTTGGDYGYTF
TRBJ1-4 | TRBV5-1 | TRBD1 | . | TGCGCCAGCAGCACGGGACAGCAACTTGAAAAACTGTTTTTT | CASSTGQQLEKLFF
TRBJ2-3 | TRBV28 | TRBD2 | once | TGTGCCAGCAGTCTCGGACTAGCGGGAGGCACAGATACGCAGTATTTT | CASSLGLAGGTDTQYF
TRBJ2-2 | TRBV7-8 | TRBD2 | . | TGTGCCAGCAGCTTCCCCTCTAGCGGGAGCGACACCGGGGAGCTGTTTTTT | CASSFPSSGSDTGELFF
TRBJ1-2 | TRBV18 | . | . | TGTGCCAGCTCACCGACAGGCTATGGCTACACCTTC | CASSPTGYGYTF
TRBJ1-6 | TRBV7-9 | . | . | TGTGCCAGCAGCTCCCCCAGGGGAAGCGTTTCACCCCTCCACTTT | CASSSPRGSVSPLHF
TRBJ2-5 | TRBV7-3 | TRBD2 | few | TGTGCCAGCAGCTTAAGGGAGGGAGAGACCCAGTACTTC | CASSLREGETQYF
TRBJ1-1 | TRBV9 | . | . | TGTGCCAGCAGCGTAGAGGGTGCAGGGGTGGCTGAAGCTTTCTTT | CASSVEGAGVAEAFF
TRBJ2-7 | TRBV7-9 | . | . | TGTGCCAGCAGCGTATACTACGAGCAGTACTTC | CASSVYYEQYF
TRBJ1-4 | TRBV14 | . | . | TGTGCCAGCAGCCCCCGGGTTATGGGTGAAAAACTGTTTTTT | CASSPRVMGEKLFF
TRBJ1-2 | TRBV19 | TRBD1 | . | TGTGCCAGTAGTATCGGACGGACAGGGGTCCGTAACTATGGCTACACCTTC | CASSIGRTGVRNYGYTF
TRBJ1-5 | TRBV6-1 | . | once | TGTGCCAGCAGTGAAACTATAGGAAATCAGCCCCAGCATTTT | CASSETIGNQPQHF
TRBJ1-3 | TRBV7-9 | . | . | TGTGCCAGCAGCGAGCTCATCTCTGGAAACACCATATATTTT | CASSELISGNTIYF
TRBJ2-5 | TRBV7-9 | . | . | TGTGCCAGCAGCCCCATTGGCCAACCTCAAGAGACCCAGTACTTC | CASSPIGQPQETQYF
TRBJ2-7 | TRBV6-5 | TRBD1 | . | TGTGCCAGCAGCCGCGACAGGGGAGGTTCCTACGAGCAGTACTTC | CASSRDRGGSYEQYF
TRBJ1-3 | TRBV7-9 | . | . | TGTGCCAGCCGGCGGACAACCGCGGGAAACACCATATATTTT | CASRRTTAGNTIYF
TRBJ2-5 | TRBV7-2 | . | . | TGTGCCAGCAGCCTATCCCTGAACCGGCGGGTGACCCAGTACTTC | CASSLSLNRRVTQYF
TRBJ2-3 | TRBV15 | . | once | TGTGCCACCAGGGGTATCGGGGATACGCAGTATTTT | CATRGIGDTQYF
TRBJ2-7 | TRBV4-3 | . | . | TGCGCCAGCAGCCGTGGGGACACTGCCTACGAGCAGTACTTC | CASSRGDTAYEQYF
TRBJ2-5 | TRBV29-1 | TRBD2 | . | TGCAGCGTTCAAGCAGTAGCGGGAGTTAGCGGTCAAGAGACCCAGTACTTC | CSVQAVAGVSGQETQYF
TRBJ2-2 | TRBV5-1 | . | . | TGCGCCAGCAGCTTACGGCGGGCAGTGGCCGGGGAGCTGTTTTTT | CASSLRRAVAGELFF
TRBJ1-1 | TRBV27 | . | . | TGTGCCAGCAGTTTACAGGGAACGAACACTGAAGCTTTCTTT | CASSLQGTNTEAFF
TRBJ1-5 | TRBV18 | . | . | TGTGCCAGCTCACCATTGAACGGCAGAGGACAGCCCCAGCATTTT | CASSPLNGRGQPQHF
TRBJ1-1 | TRBV6-5 | TRBD1 | . | TGTGCCAGCAGTTCCCCGGACAGGGGTGCGCCTGAAGCTTTCTTT | CASSSPDRGAPEAFF
TRBJ2-1 | TRBV12-5 | . | . | TGTGCTAGTGGTTTGGTACTGGGGGGAGCCTACAATGAGCAGTTCTTC | CASGLVLGGAYNEQFF
TRBJ2-7 | TRBV27 | . | . | TGTGCCAGCAGTTCTGACCCCGGGGGCTACGAGCAGTACTTC | CASSSDPGGYEQYF
TRBJ2-1 | TRBV2 | TRBD2 | . | TGTGCCAGCAGTTCTAGCGGGAGCAATGAGCAGTTCTTC | CASSSSGSNEQFF
TRBJ1-4 | TRBV4-1 | . | . | TGCGCCAGCAGCCAAGAGGCAAGAACTAATGAAAAACTGTTTTTT | CASSQEARTNEKLFF
TRBJ1-1 | TRBV7-9 | . | . | TGTTCCAGCAGCGAATATGGGCTTGAAGCTTTCTTT | CSSSEYGLEAFF
TRBJ2-5 | TRBV6-6 | . | few | TGTGCCAGCAGTTACTCGAGACTGGAGACCCAGTACTTC | CASSYSRLETQYF
TRBJ2-3 | TRBV10-3 | TRBD2 | . | TGTGCCACCGCCGGGACTAGCGGGAGGGTAGATACGCAGTATTTT | CATAGTSGRVDTQYF
TRBJ2-5 | TRBV11-2 | . | once | TGTGCCACCCCCCTTTCTTACCAAGAGACCCAGTACTTC | CATPLSYQETQYF
TRBJ2-3 | TRBV7-9 | . | . | TGTGCCGGCAGCAACCGCCCCCGTGGGGCCGGAGATACGCAGTATTTT | CAGSNRPRGAGDTQYF
TRBJ2-1 | TRBV7-2 | TRBD1 | . | TGTGCCAGCAGCTTAGACCCGATGGGACAGGGGAGTGAGCAGTTCTTC | CASSLDPMGQGSEQFF
TRBJ1-4 | TRBV4-3 | TRBD1 | . | TGCGCCAGCAGCCAAGATGACAGGGATGAAAAACTGTTTTTT | CASSQDDRDEKLFF
TRBJ1-3 | TRBV5-1 | . | few | TGCGCCAGCAGCGAGAACCTCTCTGGAAACACCATATATTTT | CASSENLSGNTIYF
TRBJ2-5 | TRBV5-1 | . | . | TGCGCCAGCAGCCTTAGCGGAGCCCCCCGGGAGACCCAGTACTTC | CASSLSGAPRETQYF